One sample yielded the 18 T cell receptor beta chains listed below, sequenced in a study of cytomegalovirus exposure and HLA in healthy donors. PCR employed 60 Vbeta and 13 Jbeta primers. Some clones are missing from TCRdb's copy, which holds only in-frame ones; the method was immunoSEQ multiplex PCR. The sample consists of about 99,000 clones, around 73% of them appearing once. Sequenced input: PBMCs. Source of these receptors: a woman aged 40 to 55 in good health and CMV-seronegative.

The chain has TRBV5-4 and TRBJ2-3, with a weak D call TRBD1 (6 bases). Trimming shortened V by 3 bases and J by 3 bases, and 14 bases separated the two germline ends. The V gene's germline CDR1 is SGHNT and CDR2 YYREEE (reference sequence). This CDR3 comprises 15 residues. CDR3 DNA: TGTGCCAGCAGCTCCGGACAGCAGAGTACAGATACGCAGTATTTT. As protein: CASSSGQQSTDTQYF.

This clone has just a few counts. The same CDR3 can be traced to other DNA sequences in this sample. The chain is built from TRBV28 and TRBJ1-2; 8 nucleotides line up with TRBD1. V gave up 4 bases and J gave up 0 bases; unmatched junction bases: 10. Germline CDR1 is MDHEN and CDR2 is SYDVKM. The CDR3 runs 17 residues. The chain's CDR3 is CASSSLDRASPNYGYTF. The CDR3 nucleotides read TGTGCCAGCAGTTCCTTGGACAGGGCCTCCCCTAACTATGGCTACACCTTC.

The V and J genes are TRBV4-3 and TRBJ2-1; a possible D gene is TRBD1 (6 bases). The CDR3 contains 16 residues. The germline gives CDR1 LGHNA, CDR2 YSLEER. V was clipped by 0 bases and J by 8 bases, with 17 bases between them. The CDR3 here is CASSQELGARDDEQFF. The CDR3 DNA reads TGCGCCAGCAGCCAAGAGTTGGGGGCGAGGGACGATGAGCAGTTCTTC.

The CDR3 DNA sequence: TGTGCCAGCAGTTGGACAGGGATCCATAATGAGCAGTTCTTC. Residues: CASSWTGIHNEQFF. The chain links TRBV27 to TRBJ2-1; 8 nucleotides agree with TRBD1. The CDR3 loop spans 14 amino acids. Unmatched junction bases numbered 6, after V lost 4 bases and J lost 7 bases. Germline assignment: CDR1 MNHEY and CDR2 SMNVEV (reference sequence).

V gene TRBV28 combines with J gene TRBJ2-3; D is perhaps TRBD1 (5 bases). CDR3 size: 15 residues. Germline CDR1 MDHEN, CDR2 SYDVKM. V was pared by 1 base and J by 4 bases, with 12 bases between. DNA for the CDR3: TGTGCCAGCAGTTTATCAGGGCTAGGCGCAGATACGCAGTATTTT. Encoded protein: CASSLSGLGADTQYF.

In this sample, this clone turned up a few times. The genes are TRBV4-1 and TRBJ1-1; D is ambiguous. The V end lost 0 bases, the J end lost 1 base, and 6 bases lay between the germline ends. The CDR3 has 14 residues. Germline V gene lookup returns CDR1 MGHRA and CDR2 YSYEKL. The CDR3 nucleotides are TGCGCCAGCAGCCAAGATCGACAGAACACTGAAGCTTTCTTT. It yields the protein CASSQDRQNTEAFF.

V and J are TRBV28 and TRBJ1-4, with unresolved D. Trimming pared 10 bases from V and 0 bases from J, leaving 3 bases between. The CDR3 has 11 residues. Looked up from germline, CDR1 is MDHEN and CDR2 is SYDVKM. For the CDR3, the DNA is TGTGCCACGTCAACTAATGAAAAACTGTTTTTT. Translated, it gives CATSTNEKLFF.

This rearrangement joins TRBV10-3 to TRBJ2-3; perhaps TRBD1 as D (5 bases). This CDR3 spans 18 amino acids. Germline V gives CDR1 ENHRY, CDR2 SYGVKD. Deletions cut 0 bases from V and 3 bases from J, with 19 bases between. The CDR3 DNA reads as TGTGCCATCAGTGAGTCGCCCTGGGGCTCGGTAGTGACAGATACGCAGTATTTT. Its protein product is CAISESPWGSVVTDTQYF.

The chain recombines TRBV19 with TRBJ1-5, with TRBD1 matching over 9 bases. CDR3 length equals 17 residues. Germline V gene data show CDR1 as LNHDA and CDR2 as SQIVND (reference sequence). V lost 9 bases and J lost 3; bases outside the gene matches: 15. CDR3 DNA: TGTGCCAGCAGCACTCGACAGGGGGGAGGATTCAATCAGCCCCAGCATTTT. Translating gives CASSTRQGGGFNQPQHF.

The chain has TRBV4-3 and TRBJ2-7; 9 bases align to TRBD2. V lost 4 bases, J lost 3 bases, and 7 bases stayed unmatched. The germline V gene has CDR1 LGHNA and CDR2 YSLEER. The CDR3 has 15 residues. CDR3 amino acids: CASSLGTSPNYEQYF. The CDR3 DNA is TGCGCCAGCAGCCTCGGGACTAGCCCTAACTACGAGCAGTACTTC.

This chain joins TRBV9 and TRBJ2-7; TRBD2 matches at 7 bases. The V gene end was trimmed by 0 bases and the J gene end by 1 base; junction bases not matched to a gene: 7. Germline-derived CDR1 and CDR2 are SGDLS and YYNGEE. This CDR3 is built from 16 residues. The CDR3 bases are TGTGCCAGCAGCGTAGGGGGGGGAACCAGTTCCTACGAGCAGTACTTC. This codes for CASSVGGGTSSYEQYF.

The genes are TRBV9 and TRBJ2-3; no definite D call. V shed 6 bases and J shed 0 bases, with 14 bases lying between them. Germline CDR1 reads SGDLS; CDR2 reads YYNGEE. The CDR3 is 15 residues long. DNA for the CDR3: TGTGCCAGCACCGCTCACACGACAAGCACAGATACGCAGTATTTT. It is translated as CASTAHTTSTDTQYF.

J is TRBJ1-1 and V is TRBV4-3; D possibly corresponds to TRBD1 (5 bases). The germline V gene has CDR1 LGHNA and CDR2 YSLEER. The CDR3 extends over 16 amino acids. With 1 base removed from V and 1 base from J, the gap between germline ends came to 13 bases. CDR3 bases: TGCGCCAGCAGCCAAGGGGGCTCATCACCGAACACTGAAGCTTTCTTT. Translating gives CASSQGGSSPNTEAFF.

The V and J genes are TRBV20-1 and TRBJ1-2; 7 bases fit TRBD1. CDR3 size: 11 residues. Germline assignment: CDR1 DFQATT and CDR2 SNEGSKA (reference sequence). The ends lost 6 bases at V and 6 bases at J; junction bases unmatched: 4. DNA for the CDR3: TGCAGTGCCCTGGACAGGAATGGCTACACCTTC. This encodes CSALDRNGYTF.

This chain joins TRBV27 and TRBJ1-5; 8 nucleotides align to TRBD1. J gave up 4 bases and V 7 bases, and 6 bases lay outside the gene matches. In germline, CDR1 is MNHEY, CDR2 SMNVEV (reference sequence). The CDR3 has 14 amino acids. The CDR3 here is CASNSGGGNQPQHF. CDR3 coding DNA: TGTGCCAGCAACTCAGGGGGCGGGAATCAGCCCCAGCATTTT.

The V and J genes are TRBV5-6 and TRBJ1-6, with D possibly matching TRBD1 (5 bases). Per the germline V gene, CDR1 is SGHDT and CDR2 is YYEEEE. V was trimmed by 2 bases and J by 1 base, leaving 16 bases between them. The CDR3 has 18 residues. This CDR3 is CASSFSLAGGSYNSPLHF. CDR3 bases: TGTGCCAGCAGCTTTTCTCTTGCGGGGGGATCCTATAATTCACCCCTCCACTTT. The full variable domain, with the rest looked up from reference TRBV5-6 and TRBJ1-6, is DAGVTQSPTHLIKTRGQQVTLRCSPKSGHDTVSWYQQALGQGPQFIFQYYEEEERQRGNFPDRFSGHQFPNYSSELNVNALLLGDSALYLCASSFSLAGGSYNSPLHFGNGTRLTVT.

CDR3 residues: CASSPRSRGAYNEQFF. CDR3 in DNA: TGTGCCAGCTCACCACGGTCCAGGGGGGCCTACAATGAGCAGTTCTTC. The V and J genes are TRBV18 and TRBJ2-1; a possible D gene is TRBD1 (7 bases). Germline assignment: CDR1 KGHSH and CDR2 LQKENI. V lost 1 base and J lost 2, with 12 bases in between. The CDR3 runs to 16 residues. The full variable domain, completed using reference TRBV18 and TRBJ2-1, is NAGVMQNPRHLVRRRGQEARLRCSPMKGHSHVYWYRQLPEEGLKFMVYLQKENIIDESGMPKERFSAEFPKEGPSILRIQQVVRGDSAAYFCASSPRSRGAYNEQFFGPGTRLTVL.

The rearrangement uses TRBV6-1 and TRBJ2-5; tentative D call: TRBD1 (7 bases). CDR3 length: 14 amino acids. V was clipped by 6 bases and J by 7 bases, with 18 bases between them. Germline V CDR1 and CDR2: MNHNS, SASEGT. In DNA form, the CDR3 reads TGTGCCAGCAGAAGTCAGGGGGGACTGGCGACCCAGTACTTC. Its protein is CASRSQGGLATQYF.